This TCR beta chain was identified during a study of OX40 agonist ivuxolimab in advanced cancers. This table comes from immunoSEQ multiplex PCR, and its TCRdb copy is limited to in-frame clones, with some not included. The sample lists around 110,000 clones, over 85% occurring once. Trimming took off 6 bases at V and 0 bases at J, with 16 bases between the two ends. The CDR3 length is 16 residues. Germline CDR1 SGDLS, CDR2 YYNGEE. This receptor was identified in an adult with an advanced solid tumor such as melanoma, head and neck, liver or kidney cancer. The source material was CD4+ or CD8+ T cells sorted from blood, sampled in a trial of the OX40 agonist ivuxolimab. V is TRBV9 and J is TRBJ2-1; possible D gene TRBD2, 6 bases. The CDR3 loop reads CASTPRDSGSYNEQFF. Written as DNA, the CDR3 is TGTGCCAGCACCCCTAGGGATAGCGGCTCCTACAATGAGCAGTTCTTC. The full variable domain, its missing parts supplied by reference TRBV9 and TRBJ2-1, is DSGVTQTPKHLITATGQRVTLRCSPRSGDLSVYWYQQSLDQGLQFLIQYYNGEERAKGNILERFSAQQFPDLHSELNLSSLELGDSALYFCASTPRDSGSYNEQFFGPGTRLTVL.